In this sample, the clone carrying this T cell receptor beta chain turned up a few times. The data were obtained in a study of T cells after yellow fever vaccination. The V and J ends lost 0 bases and 1 base respectively, with 7 bases between them. The CDR3 runs to 16 residues. Germline lookup yields CDR1 LNHNV and CDR2 YYDKDF (reference sequence). TCR cDNA was made by 5'RACE template switching, adding a universal primer site and UMIs. From the 5' RACE reads, TCRdb called clonotypes with MiXCR, one entry per CDR3 protein. The sample has about 26,000 distinct CDR3 sequences, 4% to 5% seen once. The sequenced sample was PBMCs, either bulk or a sorted T-cell subset (CD4+, CD8+, memory, or dextramer-sorted; not recorded which), obtained on the day of the yellow fever booster vaccination. This chain joins TRBV15 and TRBJ2-6; D gene unclear. This receptor was taken from a man younger than 35 who received the YFV17D yellow fever vaccine. CDR3 in DNA: TGTGCCACCAGCAGAGACGGAGCTTCTGGGGCCAACGTCCTGACTTTC. Its translation: CATSRDGASGANVLTF.